This T cell receptor (beta chain) is drawn from a study of breast tumors, draining lymph nodes, adjacent tissues. Turning to this clonotype: Its cognate antigen is unknown.

Study-wide points: Data fit most tumor T cells coming from lymph node, expanding in tumor. Compared with lymph nodes, tumors were less diverse; compared with nontumor tissue, more.

TCRdb passed the multiplex PCR reads through MiXCR, listing each CDR3 protein once. The table includes tens of thousands of distinct CDR3 sequences, about 36% detected once. The CDR3 extends over 13 amino acids. In germline, CDR1 is SQVTM, CDR2 ANQGSEA. The sequence came from a female donor with breast cancer. Some clones in this sample may be carry-over from other donors' samples. J is TRBJ1-3 and V is TRBV29-1; TRBD1 might be the D (6 bases). The specimen sequenced was breast tumor tissue. The CDR3 sequence is CRAQGNSGNTIYF. The CDR3 DNA reads TGCCGCGCCCAGGGGAACTCTGGAAACACCATATATTTT. Using reference TRBV29-1 and TRBJ1-3 for the parts outside the CDR3, the full variable domain is SAVISQKPSRDICQRGTSLTIQCQVDSQVTMMFWYRQQPGQSLTLIATANQGSEATYESGFVIDKFPISRPNLTFSTLTVSNMSPEDSSIYLCRAQGNSGNTIYFGEGSWLTVV.